This T cell receptor (beta chain) was sequenced in a study of early stage breast cancer tumors. Study in general: About 70% of the 16 invasive tumors were ER+, PR+ and HER2-.

Data came from immunoSEQ multiplex PCR; TCRdb stores just in-frame clones and leaves some out. Of roughly 60,000 clones listed, approximately 80% are singletons. CDR3 length: 14 residues. CDR1 and CDR2 (germline): SGHAT, FQNNGV. Between the trimmed V and J ends, which lost 3 bases and 0 bases, there was a span of 6 bases. The sequenced material came from blood. The V call is TRBV11-2, the J call TRBJ2-4; no firm D call. The TCR originated in a person aged 25 to 45 with breast cancer. The CDR3 sequence is CASSFYIAKNIQYF. The CDR3 DNA follows: TGTGCCAGCAGCTTTTACATAGCCAAAAACATTCAGTACTTC.